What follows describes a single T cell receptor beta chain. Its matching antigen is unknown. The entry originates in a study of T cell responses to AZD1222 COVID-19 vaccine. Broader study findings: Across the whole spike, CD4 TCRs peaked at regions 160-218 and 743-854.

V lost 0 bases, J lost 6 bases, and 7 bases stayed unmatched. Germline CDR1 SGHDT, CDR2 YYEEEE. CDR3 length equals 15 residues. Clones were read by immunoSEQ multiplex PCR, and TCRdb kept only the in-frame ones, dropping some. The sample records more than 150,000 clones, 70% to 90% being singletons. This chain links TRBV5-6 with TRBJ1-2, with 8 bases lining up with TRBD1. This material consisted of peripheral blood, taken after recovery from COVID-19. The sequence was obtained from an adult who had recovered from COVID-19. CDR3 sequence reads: CASSLAAGGVHGYTF. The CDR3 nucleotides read TGTGCCAGCAGCTTGGCCGCAGGGGGCGTTCATGGCTACACCTTC.